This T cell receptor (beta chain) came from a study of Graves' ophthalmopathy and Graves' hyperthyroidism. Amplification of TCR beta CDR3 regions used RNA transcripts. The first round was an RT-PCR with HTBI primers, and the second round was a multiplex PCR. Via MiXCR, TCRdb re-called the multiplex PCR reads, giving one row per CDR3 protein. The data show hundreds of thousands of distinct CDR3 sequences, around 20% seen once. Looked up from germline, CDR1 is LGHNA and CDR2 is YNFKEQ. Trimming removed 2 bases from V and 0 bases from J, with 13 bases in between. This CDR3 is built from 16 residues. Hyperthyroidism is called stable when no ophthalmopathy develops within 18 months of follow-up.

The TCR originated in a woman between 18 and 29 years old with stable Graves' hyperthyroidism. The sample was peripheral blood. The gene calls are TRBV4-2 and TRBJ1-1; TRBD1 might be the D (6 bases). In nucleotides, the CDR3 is TGTGCCAGCAGCCAACTACCCGGACAGCTGAACACTGAAGCTTTCTTT. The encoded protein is CASSQLPGQLNTEAFF.